This T cell receptor (beta chain) was observed in a study of OX40 agonist ivuxolimab in advanced cancers. Assay: immunoSEQ multiplex PCR; the TCRdb copy retains only in-frame clones and omits some. Of under 90,000 clones listed, about 80% were seen once; the top ten hold over 1.1%. V lost 0 bases and J 1 base, leaving 13 bases between the germline ends. This CDR3 has 16 amino acids. The germline CDR1 and CDR2 sequences are SGDLS and YYNGEE. V is TRBV9 and J is TRBJ1-2; D call uncertain. This clonotype was obtained from an adult with an advanced solid tumor such as melanoma, head and neck, liver or kidney cancer. Material: CD4+ or CD8+ T cells sorted from blood, obtained in a trial of the OX40 agonist ivuxolimab. The CDR3 sequence is CASSVGLRLGNYGYTF. DNA of the CDR3: TGTGCCAGCAGCGTAGGACTGAGGTTGGGTAACTATGGCTACACCTTC.